A selection of T cell receptor beta chains follows, all from one sample in a study of regulatory T cells in long-lasting Graves disease. TCRdb passed the multiplex PCR reads through MiXCR, listing each CDR3 protein once. The sample consists of a few hundred thousand distinct CDR3 sequences, roughly a fifth of them appearing once. Sequenced here: peripheral blood mononuclear cells (PBMCs), sampled when the disease was refractory, from a patient treated with antithyroid drugs. The source of these receptors is a female donor with Graves disease. CDR3s include the opening cysteine and the closing phenylalanine or tryptophan. A D gene is named only where the DNA matches it firmly. Clone size is given for some rows only: seen once, a few or many times, or a class if the clone is expanded.

>TRBJ2-1|TRBD2|.|TRBV6-2/TRBV6-3
TGTGCCAGCAGTTACTCGATTAGCGGGGCCGCTGGGCAGTTCTTC
CASSYSISGAAGQFF
>TRBJ1-2|.|few|TRBV18
TGTGCCAGCTCACCAACTCGGGTCTATGGCTACACCTTC
CASSPTRVYGYTF
>TRBJ1-3|.|.|TRBV6-5
TGTGCCAGCAGTTACTATGATCGGGAAAGCTCTGGAAACACCATATATTTT
CASSYYDRESSGNTIYF
>TRBJ2-7|TRBD1|.|TRBV14
TGTGCCAGCAGCCAGCGAGACAGGGGGTTTTGCTACGAGCAGTACTTC
CASSQRDRGFCYEQYF
>TRBJ2-5|.|many|TRBV6-1
TGTGCCAGCGACCTGGCAGCAAGATACCAAGAGACCCAGTACTTC
CASDLAARYQETQYF
>TRBJ2-2|TRBD2|many|TRBV11-2
TGTGCCAGCAGCTTGACTAGCGTGGAGGACGGGGAGCTGTTTTTT
CASSLTSVEDGELFF
>TRBJ2-7|TRBD1|.|TRBV30
TGTGCCTGGAGTGGAGGGACAGGGGGAACGTACGAGCAGTACTTC
CAWSGGTGGTYEQYF
>TRBJ1-2|.|few|TRBV12-3/TRBV12-4
TGTGCCAGCGGCAGGATCTTCTATGGCTACACCTTC
CASGRIFYGYTF
>TRBJ1-4|TRBD1|.|TRBV4-1
TGCGCCAGCAGCCGTAGAACAGGGGATAATGAAAAACTGTTTTTT
CASSRRTGDNEKLFF
>TRBJ1-1|TRBD1|many|TRBV28
TGTGCCATCGCAGGGGGGGCTCCGAAGACTGAAGCTTTCTTT
CAIAGGAPKTEAFF
>TRBJ2-3|TRBD1|.|TRBV18
TGTGCCAGCTCACCACCACAGGGGACCATCACAGATACGCAGTATTTT
CASSPPQGTITDTQYF
>TRBJ2-7|TRBD1|.|TRBV9
TGTGCCAGCAGCCCAGGGACAGTACAATCCTACGAGCAGTACTTC
CASSPGTVQSYEQYF
>TRBJ2-5|TRBD2|many|TRBV7-2
TGTGCCAGCAGACAAGCCGGGGGGGAGACCCAGTACTTC
CASRQAGGETQYF
>TRBJ2-5|.|many|TRBV7-8
TGTGCCAGCAGCAAATCAGAGACCCAGTACTTC
CASSKSETQYF
>TRBJ1-1|TRBD1|once|TRBV10-3
TGTGCCAGCCAGGGGGTTAACACTGAAGCTTTCTTT
CASQGVNTEAFF
>TRBJ1-1|.|many|TRBV30
TGTGCCTACAGACGGGTGAACACTGAAGCTTTCTTT
CAYRRVNTEAFF
>TRBJ1-2|.|.|TRBV12-5
TGTGCTAGTGGTTTGGGGGCGGGAGGCTACACCTTC
CASGLGAGGYTF
>TRBJ2-5|.|many|TRBV20-1
TGCAGTGCTAGAACAGGGAGGCTAGAGACCCAGTACTTC
CSARTGRLETQYF
>TRBJ2-7|.|.|TRBV12-3/TRBV12-4
TGTGCCAGCAGTTTAGAGGGGCGAGGCAGCCGATACGAGCAGTACTTC
CASSLEGRGSRYEQYF
>TRBJ2-5|TRBD1|.|TRBV6-2/TRBV6-3
TGTGCCAGCAGTTACGGGACAGGTGACGCCCTGGCCCAGTACTTC
CASSYGTGDALAQYF
>TRBJ2-5|TRBD1|many|TRBV3-1
TGTGCCAGCAGCCAAGAAGACAGGGGGGAGACCCAGTACTTC
CASSQEDRGETQYF
>TRBJ2-7|.|once|TRBV5-1
TGCGCCAGCAGCTTGGAGGTGACAGACCTCCGAGCCTACGAGCAGTACTTC
CASSLEVTDLRAYEQYF
>TRBJ1-1|.|.|TRBV13
TGTGCCAGCAGCTTAGTTAAGGGTTCGGTTGTCAGGATGAACACTGAAGCTTTCTTT
CASSLVKGSVVRMNTEAFF
>TRBJ1-5|.|.|TRBV19
TGTGCCAGTAGTGGTTGGAAAGTCCCCAATCAGCCCCAGCATTTT
CASSGWKVPNQPQHF
>TRBJ2-5|.|many|TRBV20-1
TGCAGTGCCGTCCTGGAAGGACTGAGTCCTGAGACCCAGTACTTC
CSAVLEGLSPETQYF
>TRBJ1-5|TRBD1|many|TRBV11-2
TGTGCCAGCAGCTTGGGCCGGGACAGGGGGCAGCCCCAGCATTTT
CASSLGRDRGQPQHF
>TRBJ2-3|.|.|TRBV2
TGTGCCAGCAATAAGGGGACCTATAGCACAGATACGCAGTATTTT
CASNKGTYSTDTQYF
>TRBJ1-2|.|many|TRBV7-2
TGTGCCAGCAGCTTCAACCTCAGGGATGTCAACTATGGCTACACCTTC
CASSFNLRDVNYGYTF
>TRBJ2-5|.|few|TRBV9
TGTGCCAGCAGCGTCAGTGGCAGCAAAGAGACCCAGTACTTC
CASSVSGSKETQYF
>TRBJ2-7|.|many|TRBV20-1
TGCAGTGCTAGCACCCCCGGGCTTTACGAGCAGTACTTC
CSASTPGLYEQYF
>TRBJ1-1|.|.|TRBV2
TGTGCCAAGAGAAAGGTGAGCACTGAAGCTTTCTTT
CAKRKVSTEAFF
>TRBJ2-7|.|few|TRBV7-9
TGTGCCAGCAGCCCCGCTTTGGACTCCTCCTACGAGCAGTACTTC
CASSPALDSSYEQYF
>TRBJ2-2|TRBD1|.|TRBV2
TGTGCCAGCAGTTCCGGGACAGGGGTCGGGGAGCTGTTTTTT
CASSSGTGVGELFF
>TRBJ1-1|.|few|TRBV9
TGTGCCAGCAGCGCCCAGTCAGGTAACACTGAAGCTTTCTTT
CASSAQSGNTEAFF
>TRBJ2-7|TRBD2|once|TRBV20-1
TGCAGTGCTAGCGTAGCGGGAGGATCTTTCGAGCAGTACTTC
CSASVAGGSFEQYF
>TRBJ1-5|.|.|TRBV28
TGTGCCAGCAGCTTTTCGAGGGGGTACAATCAGCCCCAGCATTTT
CASSFSRGYNQPQHF
>TRBJ1-2|.|many|TRBV5-1
TGCGCCAGCAGCTCGCAAACAGGGACGTCTGGCTACACCTTC
CASSSQTGTSGYTF
>TRBJ1-4|.|many|TRBV6-1
TGTGCCAGCAGCGTGACCGGACTTGAAAAACTGTTTTTT
CASSVTGLEKLFF
>TRBJ1-5|.|.|TRBV19
TGTGCCAGTAGTATTTCGCTAAGCTCTCAGCCCCAGCATTTT
CASSISLSSQPQHF
>TRBJ2-7|.|many|TRBV5-1
TGCGCCAGCAGCCCCAGGGGGGGGTTTAACTCCTACGAGCAGTACTTC
CASSPRGGFNSYEQYF
>TRBJ2-2|TRBD2|.|TRBV6-1
TGTGCCAGCCACTTCAAGCGGGAGTCCCCCGGGGAGCTGTTTTTT
CASHFKRESPGELFF
>TRBJ2-7|TRBD2|many|TRBV27
TGTGCCAGCAGTTCAAGCCAGACTAGCGGGAAAGTCTACGAGCAGTACTTC
CASSSSQTSGKVYEQYF
>TRBJ2-7|.|many|TRBV28
TGTGCCAGCAGAGGTCGGGGCCCCTACGAGCAGTACTTC
CASRGRGPYEQYF
>TRBJ1-3|.|many|TRBV4-3
TGCGCCAGCAGCCAAGATCGGGACTCCGCCATATATTTT
CASSQDRDSAIYF
>TRBJ2-2|TRBD1|.|TRBV9
TGTGCCAGCAGCGCCCCGGGACAGGGTTTCGTTGGCGCCGGGGAGCTGTTTTTT
CASSAPGQGFVGAGELFF
>TRBJ1-5|.|few|TRBV7-2
TGTGCCAGCAGCCAAGATCGTACCAATCAGCCCCAGCATTTT
CASSQDRTNQPQHF
>TRBJ1-1|.|few|TRBV3-2
TGTGCCAGCAGCCAAATGTGGGTAGTGAACACTGAAGCTTTCTTT
CASSQMWVVNTEAFF
>TRBJ1-3|.|once|TRBV20-1
TGCAGTGCTAGAGATGAGAGAAGAGTTTCTGGAAACACCATATATTTT
CSARDERRVSGNTIYF
>TRBJ1-3|.|few|TRBV28
TGTGCCAGCAGCGGTCAGGTGGCTCACTCTGGAAACACCATATATTTT
CASSGQVAHSGNTIYF
>TRBJ2-4|TRBD1|many|TRBV29-1
TGCAGCGTACCCGGGACAGGGGTTGACATTCAGTACTTC
CSVPGTGVDIQYF
>TRBJ2-1|.|many|TRBV24-1
TGTGCCACCAGTGATTCGCAGGGGATGGGGTACAATGAGCAGTTCTTC
CATSDSQGMGYNEQFF
>TRBJ2-6|.|few|TRBV12-3/TRBV12-4
TGTGCCAGCAGAGTTCAGGGGAGGTTTGTAGAGGGGTTTTCTGGGGCCAACGTCCTGACTTTC
CASRVQGRFVEGFSGANVLTF
>TRBJ1-6|TRBD1|many|TRBV25-1
TGTGCCAGCAGTGAATACAGGGGGCATTCACCCCTCCACTTT
CASSEYRGHSPLHF